The 25 T cell receptor beta chains below were found in one sample sequenced in a study of cytomegalovirus exposure and HLA in healthy donors. The data were produced by immunoSEQ multiplex PCR, yet TCRdb's version contains in-frame clones alone and is incomplete. Seen here are some 240,000 clones, less than 90% observed once, and the top ten hold roughly 6%. Source material: PBMCs. All receptors come from a young woman in good health and CMV-seronegative.

The V and J genes are TRBV27 and TRBJ2-7, with D maybe TRBD1 (5 bases). CDR1 MNHEY and CDR2 SMNVEV come from the germline V gene (reference sequence). Trimming stripped 4 bases from V and 0 bases from J, with 10 bases between. The CDR3 has 14 amino acids. DNA of the CDR3: TGTGCCAGCAGTTCGTACAGGAGCTCCTACGAGCAGTACTTC. Translating gives CASSSYRSSYEQYF.

The V gene is TRBV6-6, the J gene TRBJ2-7; D is possibly TRBD2 (5 bases). The V gene lost 1 base and the J gene lost 0 bases, with 10 bases spanning the gap. Per germline, CDR1 MNHNY and CDR2 SVGAGI (reference sequence). CDR3 length: 15 residues. Here the CDR3 DNA reads TGTGCCAGCAGTTACTTGGAGGCTTCCTCCTACGAGCAGTACTTC. Protein: CASSYLEASSYEQYF.

The chain links TRBV6-5 to TRBJ1-2; TRBD1 aligns across 10 bases. Trimming took 4 bases from V and 7 from J; bases not matched to a gene: 3. Germline CDR1 and CDR2: MNHEY and SVGAGI. This CDR3 comprises 13 residues. The CDR3 here is CASSWRTGGGYTF. CDR3 in DNA: TGTGCCAGCAGTTGGCGGACAGGGGGTGGCTACACCTTC.

This clone was counted between two and nine times. The chain combines TRBV10-2 with TRBJ2-1; D unclear. Trimming left V 8 bases short and J 4 bases short, with 12 bases between. The CDR3 loop spans 13 amino acids. Looked up from germline, CDR1 is WSHSY and CDR2 is SAAADI. The CDR3 nucleotides read TGCGCCAGCTCTGCGTCAGGATACAATGAGCAGTTCTTC. Amino acids: CASSASGYNEQFF.

The V call is TRBV5-1, the J call TRBJ2-7, with TRBD2 matching over 9 bases. J was trimmed by 1 base and V by 0 bases; bases with no gene match: 2. The CDR3 runs 15 residues. CDR1 and CDR2 from the germline V gene are SGHRS and YFSETQ. CDR3 residues: CASSLDSGSSYEQYF. The CDR3 DNA follows: TGCGCCAGCAGCTTGGATAGCGGGAGTTCCTACGAGCAGTACTTC.

This clone was seen a single time. The chain carries TRBV30 and TRBJ2-3, with 8 positions matching TRBD1. The ends lost 5 bases at V and 10 bases at J; junction bases unmatched: 5. The CDR3 covers 11 residues. The V gene's germline CDR1 is GTSNPN and CDR2 SVGIG (reference sequence). The CDR3 coding sequence is TGTGCCTGGGCTGGACAGGGCGCGCAGTATTTT. Translating gives CAWAGQGAQYF.

The gene calls are TRBV5-1 and TRBJ2-3; 7 bases align to TRBD1. V lost 3 bases to trimming and J lost 0 bases; unmatched junction nucleotides: 1. This CDR3 is built from 14 residues. The germline gives CDR1 SGHRS, CDR2 YFSETQ. CDR3 residues: CASSSGQSTDTQYF. The CDR3 region has the DNA TGCGCCAGCAGCTCGGGACAGAGCACAGATACGCAGTATTTT.

This chain joins TRBV7-9 and TRBJ1-2; 7 bases agree with TRBD1. This CDR3 comprises 14 residues. After removal of 5 bases from V and 6 bases from J, the junction contained 9 bases not matched to a gene. CDR1 is SEHNR and CDR2 is FQNEAQ in the germline V gene (reference sequence). The CDR3 loop is CASSPNTGVHGYTF. The DNA for the CDR3 is TGTGCCAGCAGCCCTAACACAGGGGTCCATGGCTACACCTTC.

The genes are TRBV4-1 and TRBJ1-2; 7 bases are a match to TRBD1. Per germline, CDR1 MGHRA and CDR2 YSYEKL. Trimming removed 0 bases from V and 3 bases from J; junction bases left unmatched: 13. The CDR3 extends over 18 amino acids. CDR3 sequence: CASSQDGTARTQDYGYTF. Here the CDR3 DNA reads TGCGCCAGCAGCCAAGATGGGACAGCCCGAACCCAAGACTATGGCTACACCTTC.

The V and J genes are TRBV5-8 and TRBJ2-7; possible D gene TRBD2, 5 bases. The CDR3 sequence is 12 residues long. V was clipped by 2 bases and J by 4 bases, with 7 bases between them. Germline CDR1 is SGHTS and CDR2 is YDEGEE. DNA for the CDR3: TGTGCCAGCAGCTTTCGAGGGTACGAGCAGTACTTC. Protein: CASSFRGYEQYF.

The chain is built from TRBV10-3 and TRBJ1-2; TRBD1 matches 8 bases. CDR1 is ENHRY and CDR2 is SYGVKD in the germline V gene. V was pared by 6 bases and J by 8 bases, with 8 bases of the junction left unmatched. The CDR3 loop spans 13 amino acids. CDR3 amino acids: CAISEDRAVGYTF. DNA of the CDR3: TGTGCCATCAGCGAGGACAGGGCGGTGGGCTACACCTTC.

The chain links TRBV27 to TRBJ1-2, with D maybe TRBD1 (6 bases). The CDR3 contains 13 residues. The germline V gene has CDR1 MNHEY and CDR2 SMNVEV (reference sequence). The V end was cut by 5 bases, the J end by 2 bases, with 9 bases between. The CDR3 protein is CASSVGGNYGYTF. The CDR3, as DNA: TGTGCCAGCAGTGTAGGGGGGAACTATGGCTACACCTTC.

The chain couples TRBV6-1 to TRBJ2-3; TRBD1 aligns across 7 bases. The V gene's germline CDR1 is MNHNS and CDR2 SASEGT. With V trimmed by 5 bases and J by 6 bases, 11 bases remained unmatched. This CDR3 spans 15 amino acids. CDR3 coding DNA: TGTGCCAGCAGTCCCCGACAGGGAGTAGGGGATACGCAGTATTTT. Its translation is CASSPRQGVGDTQYF.

This clone was counted only a few times. The rearrangement joins TRBV29-1 to TRBJ1-2; 7 nucleotides line up with TRBD1. V was clipped by 8 bases and J by 4 bases; unmatched bases: 7. The CDR3 runs 12 residues. Germline values: CDR1 SQVTM, CDR2 ANQGSEA. In DNA, the CDR3 is TGCAGCCTCTCCAGGGACAGCTATGGCTACACCTTC. Residues: CSLSRDSYGYTF.

The V gene is TRBV6-1, the J gene TRBJ2-3, with TRBD2 identical over 8 bases. Germline CDR1 reads MNHNS; CDR2 reads SASEGT. This CDR3 spans 15 amino acids. V lost 0 bases and J lost 10; bases outside the gene matches: 9. CDR3 protein: CASSEASGGRFAQYF. The DNA for the CDR3 is TGTGCCAGCAGTGAAGCTTCGGGGGGGAGGTTCGCGCAGTATTTT.

In DNA form, the CDR3 reads TGTGCCAGCAGCCAAGGAAGGGGATCTTCTCAAGAGACCCAGTACTTC. As protein: CASSQGRGSSQETQYF. This chain uses TRBV4-2 with TRBJ2-5; D is possibly TRBD1 (5 bases). V was pared by 1 base and J by 2 bases, with 14 bases between. Germline V gene data show CDR1 as LGHNA and CDR2 as YNFKEQ. This CDR3 region has 16 residues.

This chain connects TRBV5-1 to TRBJ1-2; 7 bases are a match to TRBD1. V lost 1 base, J lost 4 bases, and 10 bases stayed unmatched. Germline CDR1 reads SGHRS; CDR2 reads YFSETQ. This CDR3 has 16 residues. The CDR3 region is CASSLTGVQYAYGYTF. CDR3 coding DNA: TGCGCCAGCAGCTTGACAGGGGTCCAATACGCCTATGGCTACACCTTC.

The gene calls are TRBV11-2 and TRBJ1-1; no clear D. The V gene lost 8 bases and the J gene lost 1 base, with 8 bases spanning the gap. This CDR3 comprises 12 residues. CDR1 SGHAT and CDR2 FQNNGV come from the germline V gene. The CDR3: CASRTGNTEAFF. The CDR3 DNA follows: TGTGCCAGCCGGACCGGGAACACTGAAGCTTTCTTT.

This clone occurred once. The CDR3 nucleotides are TGCGCCAGCAGCCGAATAACGGGGGGTAGCACAGATACGCAGTATTTT. Its translation: CASSRITGGSTDTQYF. This chain uses TRBV5-1 with TRBJ2-3; 7 bases fit TRBD2. Germline CDR1 SGHRS, CDR2 YFSETQ. V shed 4 bases, J shed 0 bases, and the junction held 8 bases outside the gene matches. The CDR3 is made up of 16 amino acids.

The chain uses TRBV5-1 and TRBJ1-4, with D possibly matching TRBD1 (6 bases). With 4 bases removed from V and 8 bases from J, the gap between germline ends came to 15 bases. The germline V gene has CDR1 SGHRS and CDR2 YFSETQ. This CDR3 is built from 14 residues. This CDR3 is CASSGGTGNEKLFF. CDR3 coding DNA: TGCGCCAGCAGCGGGGGCACAGGGAACGAAAAACTGTTTTTT.

The chain joins TRBV19 to TRBJ1-5; a weak D match, TRBD1 (5 bases). V lost 0 bases and J 9 bases, leaving 12 bases between the germline ends. The CDR3 is 14 residues long. Per germline, CDR1 LNHDA and CDR2 SQIVND (reference sequence). CDR3 sequence: CASSIDGGLRPQHF. The CDR3 DNA sequence: TGTGCCAGTAGTATAGACGGGGGACTACGGCCCCAGCATTTT.

The chain is built from TRBV30 and TRBJ1-4, with a weak D call TRBD1 (5 bases). There are 15 residues in the CDR3. The germline V gene has CDR1 GTSNPN and CDR2 SVGIG (reference sequence). The germline V and J ends were trimmed by 1 base and 1 base, with 10 bases remaining between them. CDR3 in DNA: TGTGCCTGGAGTGCTCAGGGACTAACTAATGAAAAACTGTTTTTT. Translation: CAWSAQGLTNEKLFF.

V gene TRBV10-3 combines with J gene TRBJ2-2, with 13 bases lining up with TRBD2. This CDR3 contains 15 residues. J was trimmed by 6 bases and V by 9 bases; bases with no gene match: 7. Germline values: CDR1 ENHRY, CDR2 SYGVKD. The CDR3, as DNA: TGTGCCATGTCGGGAGGACTAGCGGGAGCCGGGGAGCTGTTTTTT. Its protein product is CAMSGGLAGAGELFF.

The chain recombines TRBV5-1 with TRBJ2-7; D gene ambiguous. The V gene lost 1 base and the J gene lost 7 bases, with 15 bases spanning the gap. The CDR3 runs to 14 residues. Germline V lookup: CDR1 SGHRS, CDR2 YFSETQ. The CDR3 loop reads CASSLFGTVGEQYF. The CDR3 DNA is TGCGCCAGCAGCTTGTTCGGAACAGTGGGGGAGCAGTACTTC.

The chain has TRBV5-1 and TRBJ1-5; no firm D call. Per the germline V gene, CDR1 is SGHRS and CDR2 is YFSETQ. Trimming cost V 1 base and J 1 base, with 9 bases left between them. The CDR3 is made up of 15 amino acids. CDR3 sequence (DNA): TGCGCCAGCAGCTTGTCGGGTGGGAGCAATCAGCCCCAGCATTTT. Its protein product is CASSLSGGSNQPQHF.